This TCR beta chain was recovered during a study of shared clonotypes between healthy human individuals. Per germline, CDR1 SGHVS and CDR2 FQNEAQ. The CDR3 covers 15 residues. The ends lost 0 bases at V and 2 bases at J; junction bases unmatched: 3. At the deep level, the assay was run. Sequenced by immunoSEQ multiplex PCR; TCRdb stores in-frame clones only, minus some. The table records about 2.3 million clones, over 90% of them present only once. Notes on this clone: The antigen is unknown.

Study-wide findings and caveats: Tissue TCR repertoires likely differ from these blood-only repertoires.

The sequenced sample consisted of naive CD4+ T cells from PBMCs. Described subset: CD45RA+ positively selected. The TCR was taken from a young man in good health. Some clones in this sample may be carry-over from other donors' samples. This sequence joins TRBV7-8 and TRBJ2-7, with TRBD1 identical over 8 bases. The CDR3, as DNA: TGTGCCAGCAGCTTAGCGGGGACAGGCCCCTACGAGCAGTACTTC. Translated: CASSLAGTGPYEQYF.